Presented here are 14 T cell receptor beta chains from one specimen sequenced in a study of metastatic and nonmetastatic thyroid tumors (dated by TCRdb to 2020 to 2022). No treatment had been received by any patient before thyroid surgery. Libraries were prepared through PCR. The data were produced on an Illumina HiSeq 4000. TCRdb reworked the public reads: Q25 trimming with fastp, MiXCR clone assembly, productive beta chains retained. Counted in this sample were over 20,000 clones; 20% to 30% of them appeared once. The ten largest clonotypes hold about 20% of the sample. Sequenced sample: blood. The source is a female donor with papillary thyroid cancer or a benign thyroid nodule (not recorded which). Some clones in this sample may be carry-over from other donors' samples.

V usage is TRBV7-9 and J usage is TRBJ1-3; the match to TRBD1 covers 7 bases. The CDR3 has 15 amino acids. V shed 1 base and J 3 bases; nucleotides not matched to a gene: 3. Germline loops: CDR1 SEHNR, CDR2 FQNEAQ (reference sequence). CDR3 bases: TGTGCCAGCAGCTTAGTGGCAGGGGGTGGAAACACCATATATTTT. Residues: CASSLVAGGGNTIYF.

The chain uses TRBV30 and TRBJ2-2, with 13 bases lining up with TRBD2. This CDR3 has 15 amino acids. The V segment lost 0 bases and the J segment 9 bases; nucleotides outside the gene matches: 4. CDR1 and CDR2 from the germline V gene are GTSNPN and SVGIG (reference sequence). The CDR3 loop reads CAWSVLAGGPWELFF. In DNA, the CDR3 is TGTGCCTGGAGTGTACTAGCGGGGGGGCCCTGGGAGCTGTTTTTT.

This clone is classed as medium-sized (0.01 to 0.1%). The chain employs TRBV12-3 or TRBV12-4 and TRBJ1-5; TRBD1 matches 8 bases. There are 14 residues in the CDR3. The ends lost 7 bases at V and 2 bases at J; junction bases unmatched: 4. The CDR3 bases are TGTGCCAGCACCGCGGACAGGGGCAATCAGCCCCAGCATTTT. It is translated as CASTADRGNQPQHF.

V is TRBV14 and J is TRBJ2-7; TRBD2 agrees at 8 bases. The trim removed 4 bases at V and 0 bases at J, leaving 8 bases unmatched. Germline assignment: CDR1 SGHDN and CDR2 FVKESK. This CDR3 spans 16 amino acids. CDR3 sequence: CASSPQTSAGSYEQYF. CDR3 coding DNA: TGTGCCAGCAGCCCGCAGACTAGCGCTGGCTCCTACGAGCAGTACTTC.

This clone has ten or more counts. The chain couples TRBV11-3 to TRBJ1-1, with a tentative D call TRBD1 (6 bases). Per germline, CDR1 SGHNT and CDR2 YENEEA. This CDR3 contains 13 residues. V was pared by 4 bases and J by 5 bases, with 11 bases between. The CDR3 DNA sequence: TGTGCCAGCAGCTACGAAGGGGGTACTGAAGCTTTCTTT. This gives the protein CASSYEGGTEAFF.

The J gene is TRBJ2-7, the V gene TRBV9; D is perhaps TRBD1 or TRBD2 (5 bases each). Between the trimmed V and J ends, which lost 0 bases and 6 bases, there was a span of 16 bases. CDR1 is SGDLS and CDR2 is YYNGEE in the germline V gene. The CDR3 contains 15 residues. CDR3 nucleotides: TGTGCCAGCAGCGTAGCGGGGACCCCATACAGCGAGCAGTACTTC. It codes for CASSVAGTPYSEQYF.

This clone was seen many times. A read error may be the cause here, since a much bigger clone is one base away. J is TRBJ2-5 and V is TRBV5-6, with 10 bases lining up with TRBD2. The CDR3 runs 17 residues. Trimming took 4 bases from V and 4 from J; bases not matched to a gene: 13. CDR1 is SGHDT and CDR2 is YYEEEE in the germline V gene. The CDR3 DNA follows: TGTGCCAGCAGCGAGGAACTAGCGGGGCGCGGTAGAGAGACCCAGTACTTC. Encoded protein: CASSEELAGRGRETQYF.

The chain employs TRBV11-1 and TRBJ2-2; 9 bases are shared with TRBD2. V was pared by 5 bases and J by 0 bases, with 13 bases of the junction left unmatched. Germline lookup yields CDR1 SGHAT and CDR2 FQDESV (reference sequence). The CDR3 has 19 amino acids. CDR3 nucleotide sequence: TGTGCCAGCAGCGTTGGACTAGCGACTACTAGAACGAACACCGGGGAGCTGTTTTTT. Translated, it gives CASSVGLATTRTNTGELFF.

This clone has at least ten counts. The chain combines TRBV4-3 with TRBJ2-1, with D perhaps TRBD1 (7 bases). This CDR3 comprises 18 residues. CDR1 LGHNA and CDR2 YSLEER come from the germline V gene. V was pared by 1 base and J by 1 base, with 17 bases between. CDR3 coding DNA: TGCGCCAGCAGCCAAGTCCCAGGGGGGAGCGGGTCCTACAATGAGCAGTTCTTC. Protein product: CASSQVPGGSGSYNEQFF.

The table lists this clone with many counts. The V and J genes are TRBV5-6 and TRBJ2-7; perhaps D is TRBD1 or TRBD2 (5 bases each). CDR1 is SGHDT and CDR2 is YYEEEE in the germline V gene. Trimming removed 2 bases at V and 0 bases at J, with 12 bases between. The CDR3 is 15 amino acids. Written as DNA, the CDR3 is TGTGCCAGCAGCTTCGAGGGCAGGGCCTCCTACGAGCAGTACTTC. Amino acid sequence: CASSFEGRASYEQYF.

This clone was counted ten times or more. V gene TRBV25-1 combines with J gene TRBJ2-1; TRBD1 matches at 8 bases. Germline trimming cut 7 bases from V and 6 bases from J; bases unmatched to any gene: 5. Per the germline V gene, CDR1 is MGHDK and CDR2 is SYGVNS. CDR3 length: 13 residues. CDR3 loop: CASMTGVGNEQFF. DNA of the CDR3: TGTGCCAGCATGACAGGGGTGGGCAATGAGCAGTTCTTC.

A single count supports this clone. The V gene is TRBV28, the J gene TRBJ2-7; TRBD1 agrees at 7 bases. Germline loops: CDR1 MDHEN, CDR2 SYDVKM. Losses at the gene ends were 7 bases for V and 5 bases for J; bases not matched to a gene: 11. The CDR3 sequence is 14 residues long. The CDR3 is CASMVPQGVHEQYF. In DNA, the CDR3 is TGTGCCAGCATGGTTCCTCAGGGGGTCCACGAGCAGTACTTC.

The chain joins TRBV5-4 to TRBJ2-2, with D perhaps matching TRBD2 (5 bases). CDR1 is SGHNT and CDR2 is YYREEE in the germline V gene (reference sequence). V shed 0 bases and J shed 1 base, with 10 bases lying between them. The CDR3 is 16 residues long. The CDR3 reads CASSLEGGRNTGELFF. As DNA, the CDR3 is TGTGCCAGCAGCTTGGAGGGCGGGCGGAACACCGGGGAGCTGTTTTTT.

In its sample, this clone was seen many times. The CDR3 sequence is CASSDFQLVSSYEQYF. CDR3 bases: TGTGCCAGCAGTGACTTTCAGCTGGTGAGCTCCTACGAGCAGTACTTC. The chain links TRBV2 to TRBJ2-7, with D unresolved. This CDR3 contains 16 residues. Germline V gene sequence: CDR1 SNHLY, CDR2 FYNNEI. The V and J ends lost 3 bases and 0 bases respectively, with 15 bases between them.